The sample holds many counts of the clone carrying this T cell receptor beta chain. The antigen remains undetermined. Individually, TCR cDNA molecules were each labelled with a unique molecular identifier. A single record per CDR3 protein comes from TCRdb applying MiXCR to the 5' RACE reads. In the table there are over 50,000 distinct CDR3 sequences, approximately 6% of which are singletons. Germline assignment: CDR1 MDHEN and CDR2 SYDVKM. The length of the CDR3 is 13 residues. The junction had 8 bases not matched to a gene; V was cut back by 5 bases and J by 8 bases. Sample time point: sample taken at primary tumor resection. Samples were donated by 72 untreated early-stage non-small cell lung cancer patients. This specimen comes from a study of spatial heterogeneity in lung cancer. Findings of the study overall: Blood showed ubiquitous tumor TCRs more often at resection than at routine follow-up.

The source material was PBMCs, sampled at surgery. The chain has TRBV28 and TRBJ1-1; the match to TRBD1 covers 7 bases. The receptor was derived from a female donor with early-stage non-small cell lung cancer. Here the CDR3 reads CASSTGQAREAFF. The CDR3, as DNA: TGTGCCAGCAGTACCGGACAGGCACGGGAAGCTTTCTTT.